This T cell receptor (beta chain) was captured by sequencing in a study of blood T cells in healthy people across ages. The table lists this clonotype with a few counts. The CDR3 consists of 16 residues. Deletions cut 3 bases from V and 10 bases from J, with 19 bases between. Germline loops: CDR1 MNHEY, CDR2 SMNVEV (reference sequence). Alongside a J-beta primer mix, a sample-barcoded 5' primer served in a second PCR lasting about 7 to 12 cycles. TCRdb reprocessed the 5' RACE reads with MiXCR, giving one entry per CDR3 protein. The profile shows roughly 800,000 distinct CDR3 sequences, just under 25% of them singletons. These data were likewise used in another study, on T cells of mothers and their children. That publication notes: Barcodes for each sample and 2-4 random nucleotides were added by the M1S primer used in the second PCR. Per child, around 3 million TCR beta CDR3 reads were obtained, against over 10 million per mother. Compared with unrelated pairs, related mother-child pairs had slightly higher, non-significant overlap.

Sequenced input: blood. This chain joins TRBV27 and TRBJ1-6; weak D call: TRBD1 (5 bases). This sequence originates from a boy between 10 and 17 years old in good health. CDR3 in DNA: TGTGCCAGCAGTTTCGGTCAGGAGGGTTGGGGGTCACCCCTCCACTTT. Protein: CASSFGQEGWGSPLHF.